This T cell receptor beta chain was sequenced for a study of T cell changes during pregnancy in multiple sclerosis. Libraries were prepared by immunoSEQ multiplex PCR; TCRdb keeps only in-frame clonotypes and omits some of them. The sample records around 70,000 clones, roughly 93% being singletons. CDR1 is SQVTM and CDR2 is ANQGSEA in the germline V gene. There are 22 residues in the CDR3. The V gene end was trimmed by 6 bases and the J gene end by 1 base; junction bases not matched to a gene: 26. This receptor was obtained from a female donor with multiple sclerosis, enrolled in a pregnancy study. Sequences were derived from peripheral blood, sampled in the third trimester of pregnancy. The V call is TRBV29-1, the J call TRBJ2-1, with 11 bases lining up with TRBD1. For the CDR3, the DNA is TGCAGCGTCGGACGGACAGGGGGCTCTTTTGACGAGCGGGGGGTTTCCTACAATGAGCAGTTCTTC. Translated, it gives CSVGRTGGSFDERGVSYNEQFF.